This entry describes one TCR beta chain. Using immunoSEQ multiplex PCR, the repertoire was profiled, and TCRdb retains in-frame clones only, with some absent. The sample consists of approximately 150,000 clones, approximately 90% of them appearing once. Trimming took 1 base from V and 2 from J, leaving 8 bases between them. The CDR3 sequence is 13 residues long. Germline lookup yields CDR1 GTSNPN and CDR2 SVGIG (reference sequence). The data are from a study of blood T cell repertoires in COVID-19. This TCR was recovered from a man in his fifties or sixties with active or convalescent COVID-19. Input material: peripheral blood. The rearrangement uses TRBV30 and TRBJ1-1; a possible D gene is TRBD1 (6 bases). The CDR3 loop reads CAWSGTDNTEAFF. The CDR3 DNA reads TGTGCCTGGAGTGGGACAGACAACACTGAAGCTTTCTTT.